The rows below give T cell receptor beta chains drawn from one sample of a study of T cell repertoires in cytomegalovirus infection. TCRdb ran MiXCR on the reads and lists one entry per CDR3 protein. The repertoire has approximately 770,000 distinct CDR3 sequences, almost 30% of them found once; the top ten carry around 13%. No antigens are known for them. The starting material was cultured CD8+ T cells from PBMCs, obtained from culture after CMV antigen stimulation. The receptor source for this set is a human donor in good health (CMV status not recorded). Some clones in this sample may be carry-over from other donors' samples. CDR3s include the opening cysteine and the closing phenylalanine or tryptophan. Each record gives: CDR3 protein, CDR3 DNA, clone size, J gene, V gene, D gene. A D gene is named only where the DNA matches it firmly. Rows give clone size only sometimes, using once, few, many, or a class for an expanded clone.

CASSMAPAPLNGYTF,TGTGCCAGTAGTATGGCTCCAGCGCCTTTGAATGGCTACACCTTC,.,TRBJ1-2,TRBV19,.
CASSRDPPYNEQFF,TGCGCCAGCAGCCGGGACCCACCCTACAATGAGCAGTTCTTC,.,TRBJ2-1,TRBV5-1,.
CASSEMAGQFVEAFF,TGTGCCAGCAGTGAAATGGCGGGACAATTTGTTGAAGCTTTCTTT,many,TRBJ1-1,TRBV6-1,.
CASSLGAYEAFF,TGTGCCAGCAGTTTAGGGGCCTATGAAGCTTTCTTT,few,TRBJ1-1,TRBV12-3/TRBV12-4,.
CATSGPGELFF,TGTGCCACCAGCGGCCCCGGGGAGCTGTTTTTT,few,TRBJ2-2,TRBV15,.
CASSLEGRPSETQYF,TGTGCTAGCAGCTTAGAAGGCAGACCTTCCGAGACCCAGTACTTC,.,TRBJ2-5,TRBV7-7,.
CASSQADGAGELFF,TGCGCCAGCAGCCAGGCCGATGGCGCCGGGGAGCTGTTTTTT,.,TRBJ2-2,TRBV4-1,.
CASSIFTGSRETQYF,TGTGCCAGTAGTATATTCACAGGGTCTCGGGAGACCCAGTACTTC,.,TRBJ2-5,TRBV19,.
CASSSGTYEQFF,TGTGCCAGCAGCTCCGGGACCTACGAGCAGTTCTTC,.,TRBJ2-1,TRBV7-6,.
CASGGWSYNEQFF,TGTGCCAGCGGGGGCTGGTCCTACAATGAGCAGTTCTTC,.,TRBJ2-1,TRBV11-2,.
CASSYLTTQETQYF,TGTGCCAGCAGTTATCTGACTACCCAAGAGACCCAGTACTTC,few,TRBJ2-5,TRBV6-2/TRBV6-3,.
CATSGLQGAGYGYTF,TGTGCCACCAGCGGGTTACAGGGGGCCGGCTATGGCTACACCTTC,.,TRBJ1-2,TRBV15,TRBD1
CASSPRDREGYNEQFF,TGTGCCAGCAGTCCCCGGGACAGGGAGGGTTACAATGAGCAGTTCTTC,.,TRBJ2-1,TRBV6-8,TRBD1
CASSRPNEQFF,TGTGCCAGCAGTCGTCCGAATGAGCAGTTCTTC,few,TRBJ2-1,TRBV28,.
CASSLGTTVNEQFF,TGTGCCAGCAGCTTAGGGACGACAGTCAATGAGCAGTTCTTC,many,TRBJ2-1,TRBV7-6,.
CASSFLPGGRQEEGANVLTF,TGTGCCAGCAGTTTCCTACCGGGGGGCAGGCAAGAGGAGGGGGCCAACGTCCTGACTTTC,few,TRBJ2-6,TRBV12-3/TRBV12-4,.
CASSLHSGSNQPQHF,TGTGCCAGCAGCTTGCATTCTGGGAGCAATCAGCCCCAGCATTTT,.,TRBJ1-5,TRBV5-5,.
CASSRGGRLNTEAFF,TGTGCCAGCAGCCGCGGCGGCAGATTGAACACTGAAGCTTTCTTT,few,TRBJ1-1,TRBV5-6,.
CATSGRGGENEQFF,TGTGCCACCTCGGGGCGGGGGGGCGAGAATGAGCAGTTCTTC,.,TRBJ2-1,TRBV6-1,TRBD2
CASSLAAGYGTDTQYF,TGTGCCAGCAGCTTAGCGGCGGGGTATGGCACAGATACGCAGTATTTT,.,TRBJ2-3,TRBV7-8,.
CASSLTYYTTQMNTEAFF,TGTGCCAGCAGTTTAACTTATTATACGACACAGATGAACACTGAAGCTTTCTTT,.,TRBJ1-1,TRBV28,.
CASSITGVTEAFF,TGTGCCAGTAGTATTACAGGGGTGACTGAAGCTTTCTTT,.,TRBJ1-1,TRBV19,TRBD1
CASRIGTGGRPNYGYTF,TGTGCCAGCAGGATTGGGACAGGGGGAAGACCCAACTATGGCTACACCTTC,.,TRBJ1-2,TRBV6-2/TRBV6-3,TRBD1
CASSSRGLAGGLNEQFF,TGCGCCAGCAGCTCGAGAGGACTAGCGGGGGGACTTAATGAGCAGTTCTTC,.,TRBJ2-1,TRBV4-3,TRBD2
CASSLDGAWTDTQYF,TGTGCCAGCAGCTTAGATGGGGCTTGGACAGATACGCAGTATTTT,.,TRBJ2-3,TRBV7-6,.
CASTIDRGRSPLHF,TGTGCCAGCACAATAGACAGGGGGCGTTCACCCCTCCACTTT,.,TRBJ1-6,TRBV6-2/TRBV6-3,TRBD1
CASSPTTGTGVLYGYTF,TGTGCCAGCAGCCCGACCACCGGGACAGGGGTCCTTTATGGCTACACCTTC,few,TRBJ1-2,TRBV7-9,TRBD1
CASSLGGRGETQYF,TGTGCCAGCAGCTTAGGTGGCAGGGGAGAGACCCAGTACTTC,few,TRBJ2-5,TRBV13,.
CASRGATGQTNTEAFF,TGTGCCAGCAGGGGGGCCACCGGGCAGACGAACACTGAAGCTTTCTTT,.,TRBJ1-1,TRBV2,.
CASSLGGRAQPQHF,TGTGCCAGCAGTTTAGGCGGCAGGGCCCAGCCCCAGCATTTT,few,TRBJ1-5,TRBV12-3/TRBV12-4,.
CASSTGTGRVNEQFF,TGTGCCAGCAGTACCGGGACAGGGAGAGTCAATGAGCAGTTCTTC,once,TRBJ2-1,TRBV28,TRBD1
CSARDSLGLAGSTDTQYF,TGCAGTGCTAGAGATTCACTCGGACTAGCGGGGAGCACAGATACGCAGTATTTT,.,TRBJ2-3,TRBV20-1,TRBD2
CASSGRNLAGGSYNEQFF,TGTGCCAGCAGCGGACGGAATCTAGCGGGGGGCTCCTACAATGAGCAGTTCTTC,.,TRBJ2-1,TRBV9,TRBD2
CASSVRDLSSYNEQFF,TGCGCCAGCAGCGTCCGGGACTTGAGCTCCTACAATGAGCAGTTCTTC,few,TRBJ2-1,TRBV4-3,.
CASSEAIAGGYSSYNEQFF,TGTGCCAGCAGTGAGGCTATAGCGGGGGGCTACAGCTCCTACAATGAGCAGTTCTTC,few,TRBJ2-1,TRBV12-3/TRBV12-4,TRBD2
CASSQGVFGYTF,TGTGCCAGCAGCCAGGGGGTTTTCGGCTACACCTTC,.,TRBJ1-2,TRBV7-2,TRBD1
CASSLAHGTNEQFF,TGTGCCAGCAGCTTAGCTCACGGTACCAATGAGCAGTTCTTC,.,TRBJ2-1,TRBV7-6,.
CASVLTGLADASSTDTQYF,TGTGCCAGCGTACTTACGGGACTAGCGGACGCCTCGAGCACAGATACGCAGTATTTT,many,TRBJ2-3,TRBV7-8,TRBD2
CASSQAGGAGQPQHF,TGCGCCAGCAGCCAAGCAGGGGGGGCCGGTCAGCCCCAGCATTTT,few,TRBJ1-5,TRBV4-3,TRBD1
CVSSWGEGFNTEAFF,TGTGTCAGCAGCTGGGGCGAGGGGTTTAACACTGAAGCTTTCTTT,.,TRBJ1-1,TRBV7-2,.
CASSLEGHDIETQYF,TGTGCCAGCAGCCTCGAGGGACATGACATAGAGACCCAGTACTTC,.,TRBJ2-5,TRBV3-1,.
CAISDAGQGTSWSTDTQYF,TGTGCCATCAGTGATGCGGGACAGGGGACGTCATGGAGCACAGATACGCAGTATTTT,.,TRBJ2-3,TRBV10-3,TRBD1
CASIGTGGNTIYF,TGTGCCAGCATAGGGACAGGGGGAAACACCATATATTTT,.,TRBJ1-3,TRBV27,TRBD1
CASSRTGSYNEQFF,TGTGCCAGCAGCCGGACAGGCTCCTACAATGAGCAGTTCTTC,many,TRBJ2-1,TRBV7-2,TRBD1
CASSFTDSNEKLFF,TGTGCCAGCAGCTTTACGGATTCTAATGAAAAACTGTTTTTT,many,TRBJ1-4,TRBV7-9,.
CASSSDWRGVNEQFF,TGTGCCAGCAGTTCAGATTGGCGGGGAGTTAATGAGCAGTTCTTC,.,TRBJ2-1,TRBV27,.
CASYRDRGRETQYF,TGTGCCAGCTACCGGGACAGGGGTCGGGAGACCCAGTACTTC,few,TRBJ2-5,TRBV19,TRBD1
CASSFLVGHTDTQYF,TGTGCCAGCAGCTTCCTCGTGGGGCACACAGATACGCAGTATTTT,.,TRBJ2-3,TRBV7-2,.
CASRSGQGMDYGYTF,TGTGCCAGCAGGTCGGGACAGGGGATGGACTATGGCTACACCTTC,.,TRBJ1-2,TRBV6-8,TRBD1
CASSQEVGSLNQPQHF,TGCGCCAGCAGCCAAGAGGTAGGGAGCCTCAATCAGCCCCAGCATTTT,.,TRBJ1-5,TRBV4-1,.
CASSQDSGNEQYF,TGTGCCAGCAGCCAAGATTCAGGGAACGAGCAGTACTTC,.,TRBJ2-7,TRBV3-1,.
CASSIEGQFYNEQFF,TGTGCCAGTAGTATAGAAGGACAGTTCTACAATGAGCAGTTCTTC,few,TRBJ2-1,TRBV19,.
CASSLTSGGLSYNEQFF,TGTGCCAGCAGCTTGACTAGCGGGGGCCTTTCCTACAATGAGCAGTTCTTC,.,TRBJ2-1,TRBV5-4,TRBD2
CASSPGPTSSYNSPLHF,TGTGCCAGCAGCCCGGGACCGACGAGCTCCTATAATTCACCCCTCCACTTT,few,TRBJ1-6,TRBV6-5,.
CASSDVDRNYGYTF,TGTGCCAGCAGTGACGTGGACAGGAACTATGGCTACACCTTC,many,TRBJ1-2,TRBV6-1,TRBD1
CASSLVENWHTQYF,TGTGCCAGCAGCTTGGTCGAAAATTGGCATACGCAGTATTTT,.,TRBJ2-3,TRBV5-8,.
CASSPQTRGEKLFF,TGTGCCAGCAGTCCACAGACCCGGGGTGAAAAACTGTTTTTT,.,TRBJ1-4,TRBV7-9,.
CAVHTNTEAFF,TGTGCCGTCCACACGAACACTGAAGCTTTCTTT,.,TRBJ1-1,TRBV2,.
CASSPGQGVYEQYF,TGTGCCAGTAGCCCGGGGCAGGGGGTGTACGAGCAGTACTTC,.,TRBJ2-7,TRBV19,TRBD1